Presented here are 2 T cell receptor beta chains from one specimen sequenced in a study of a mutant IDH1 vaccine in newly diagnosed glioma. Time point: baseline, week 1 (first vaccination visit). Stated treatment: pre-vaccination baseline after standard-of-care therapy. Generated by immunoSEQ multiplex PCR, the TCRdb table keeps only in-frame clones and is missing some. The sample shows around 50,000 clones, 75% to 90% of them seen only once. This specimen was PBMCs, taken from a glioma patient treated with radiotherapy, temozolomide or both. These receptors all come from a man aged 35 to 55 with glioma.

The chain employs TRBV5-6 and TRBJ2-1; possibly TRBD2 for D (5 bases). V was cut by 3 bases and J by 6 bases, with 10 bases left in between. From germline, CDR1 is SGHDT and CDR2 YYEEEE. The length of the CDR3 is 13 residues. In DNA form, the CDR3 reads TGTGCCAGCAGCTCCGAGCGGAGCAATGAGCAGTTCTTC. As protein: CASSSERSNEQFF.

This clone has just one count. The rearrangement uses TRBV6-4 and TRBJ2-3, with 12 nucleotides matching TRBD2. Trimming removed 2 bases from V and 0 bases from J; junction bases left unmatched: 12. The CDR3 runs to 20 residues. The germline gives CDR1 MRHNA, CDR2 SNTAGT. CDR3 sequence: CASSDPFTSGRTFSTDTQYF. The CDR3 DNA is TGTGCCAGCAGTGACCCTTTCACTAGCGGGAGGACCTTTAGCACAGATACGCAGTATTTT.